Below, 23 T cell receptor beta chains from the same sample are listed, as sequenced in a study of T-cell reconstitution after alpha-beta-depleted transplantation in children. Unique molecular identifiers were incorporated when the TCRbeta library was constructed. Via MiXCR, TCRdb re-called the PCR reads, giving one row per CDR3 protein. The profile covers about a million distinct CDR3 sequences, with roughly 29% appearing a single time and over 25% taken by the ten largest. The source material was PBMCs, mostly from graft donor cells, sampled 360 days after TCRalphabeta/CD19-depleted stem cell transplant. The receptor set was obtained from a boy under three years old who had a stem cell transplant for SCID, so the T cells may come from the graft donor.

This rearrangement joins TRBV5-5 to TRBJ2-5; D may be TRBD1 or TRBD2 (8 bases each). The CDR3 length is 15 residues. Germline CDR1 is SGHKS and CDR2 is YYEKEE (reference sequence). Between the trimmed V and J ends, which lost 4 bases and 5 bases, there was a span of 18 bases. The CDR3 DNA follows: TGTGCCAGCAGCCTGGCAGGGGGCGGGAGGGAGACCCAGTACTTC. It is translated as CASSLAGGGRETQYF.

The chain carries TRBV11-1 and TRBJ2-3; D unresolved. Germline lookup yields CDR1 SGHAT and CDR2 FQDESV (reference sequence). Trimming removed 5 bases from V and 2 bases from J, with 20 bases in between. The CDR3 runs to 17 residues. The CDR3: CASSDMLDPLFTDTQYF. The CDR3 nucleotides read TGTGCCAGCAGCGATATGTTAGACCCCCTTTTCACAGATACGCAGTATTTT.

The chain combines TRBV5-1 with TRBJ1-2, with D possibly matching TRBD1 (5 bases). The germline V gene has CDR1 SGHRS and CDR2 YFSETQ. V dropped 5 bases and J dropped 8 bases, with 13 bases sitting between them. The CDR3 totals 12 residues. CDR3 amino acids: CASSPRDSGYTF. The CDR3 DNA follows: TGCGCCAGCAGTCCCCGGGACTCGGGCTACACCTTC.

This clonotype was recorded once. The chain joins TRBV27 to TRBJ1-4, with D unclear. Germline CDR1 is MNHEY and CDR2 is SMNVEV (reference sequence). This CDR3 contains 14 residues. Trimming left V 10 bases short and J 3 bases short, with 15 bases between. CDR3 protein: CATSLQSANEKLFF. For the CDR3, the DNA is TGTGCCACCTCACTTCAGTCGGCTAATGAAAAACTGTTTTTT.

This clonotype was counted ten times or more. V usage is TRBV12-3 or TRBV12-4 and J usage is TRBJ1-2; 7 nucleotides match TRBD1. The CDR3 is 12 amino acids. Trimming cost V 5 bases and J 5 bases; bases outside gene matches: 2. The CDR3 spells CASSPGGYGYTF. The CDR3 bases are TGTGCCAGCAGTCCAGGGGGATATGGCTACACCTTC.

This clonotype turned up a few times. This sequence joins TRBV29-1 and TRBJ2-5; D may be TRBD2 (7 bases). The CDR3 sequence is 14 residues long. V was shortened by 3 bases and J by 2 bases, with 13 bases between the two germline ends. Germline CDR1 SQVTM, CDR2 ANQGSEA. In DNA form, the CDR3 reads TGCAGCGTTGATTGGGGGGGGGCGCAAGAGACCCAGTACTTC. Encoded protein: CSVDWGGAQETQYF. Full variable domain (remainder filled in from reference TRBV29-1 and TRBJ2-5): SAVISQKPSRDICQRGTSLTIQCQVDSQVTMMFWYRQQPGQSLTLIATANQGSEATYESGFVIDKFPISRPNLTFSTLTVSNMSPEDSSIYLCSVDWGGAQETQYFGPGTRLLVL.

This clonotype was seen only a few times. The V call is TRBV5-1, the J call TRBJ1-1; TRBD1 might be the D (6 bases). V lost 7 bases, J lost 5 bases, and 15 bases lay in between. CDR1 SGHRS and CDR2 YFSETQ come from the germline V gene. The CDR3 runs to 13 residues. The CDR3 DNA is TGCGCCAGCGACAAGGGGGGAGGTACTGAAGCTTTCTTT. It translates to CASDKGGGTEAFF. Full variable domain (rest looked up from reference TRBV5-1 and TRBJ1-1): KAGVTQTPRYLIKTRGQQVTLSCSPISGHRSVSWYQQTPGQGLQFLFEYFSETQRNKGNFPGRFSGRQFSNSRSEMNVSTLELGDSALYLCASDKGGGTEAFFGQGTRLTVV.

In its sample, this clonotype was seen a few times. The chain carries TRBV5-6 and TRBJ2-3; 12 bases agree with TRBD2. V lost 10 bases to trimming and J lost 3 bases; unmatched junction nucleotides: 9. Germline V gene sequence: CDR1 SGHDT, CDR2 YYEEEE. The CDR3 has 15 amino acids. CDR3 in DNA: TGTGCCGGAATGACTAGCGGGGGACCGACAGATACGCAGTATTTT. Its protein is CAGMTSGGPTDTQYF.

The gene calls are TRBV6-5 and TRBJ2-5; 9 nucleotides line up with TRBD2. With V trimmed by 0 bases and J by 4 bases, 12 bases remained unmatched. The CDR3 is made up of 18 amino acids. CDR1 and CDR2 (germline): MNHEY, SVGAGI. The CDR3 DNA follows: TGTGCCAGCAGTTACTCTTCGGCTAGCGGGGAAATCGGAGAGACCCAGTACTTC. It specifies CASSYSSASGEIGETQYF.

This clonotype was detected a few times. The chain couples TRBV29-1 to TRBJ1-2, with D perhaps matching TRBD1 (6 bases). The V end was cut by 6 bases, the J end by 5 bases, with 16 bases between. The CDR3 covers 13 residues. CDR1 is SQVTM, CDR2 ANQGSEA, per germline. CDR3 loop: CSVHYREGYGYTF. DNA for the CDR3: TGCAGCGTCCATTACAGGGAGGGGTATGGCTACACCTTC.

This chain links TRBV7-3 with TRBJ2-1, with D possibly being TRBD1 or TRBD2 (5 bases each). Per the germline V gene, CDR1 is SGHTA and CDR2 is FQGTGA. This CDR3 region has 15 residues. V lost 5 bases, J lost 5 bases, and 16 bases lay in between. DNA for the CDR3: TGTGCCAGCAGCCAGCCGACCGGGACGAACAATGAGCAGTTCTTC. Protein: CASSQPTGTNNEQFF.

This clonotype has a count of ten or more. The genes are TRBV20-1 and TRBJ1-5; no reliable D call. The CDR3 length is 13 residues. The germline V gene encodes CDR1 DFQATT and CDR2 SNEGSKA (reference sequence). Trimming cost V 3 bases and J 5 bases, with 11 bases left between them. CDR3 sequence: CSARRHIDQPQHF. The CDR3 DNA is TGCAGTGCTAGGAGACACATCGATCAGCCCCAGCATTTT.

The chain uses TRBV20-1 and TRBJ2-5; D gene ambiguous. From germline, CDR1 is DFQATT and CDR2 SNEGSKA (reference sequence). This CDR3 has 11 residues. CDR3 loop: CRPDSRETQYF. The CDR3 DNA follows: TGCCGACCAGATAGCAGGGAGACCCAGTACTTC.

This clonotype has only one observation. This chain uses TRBV7-6 with TRBJ1-1, with 7 bases identical to TRBD1. Losses at the gene ends were 2 bases for V and 0 bases for J; bases not matched to a gene: 12. CDR1 and CDR2 from the germline V gene are SGHVS and FNYEAQ. The CDR3 length is 18 residues. In DNA, the CDR3 is TGTGCCAGCAGCTTATACCTGACAGGGCGGATAATGAACACTGAAGCTTTCTTT. Translation gives CASSLYLTGRIMNTEAFF.

This clonotype was recorded a few times. The CDR3, as DNA: TGTGCCAGCAGCCCCTGGAGCGGGGGGCATCAAGAGACCCAGTACTTC. It encodes CASSPWSGGHQETQYF. The gene calls are TRBV11-2 and TRBJ2-5, with 9 bases fitting TRBD2. This CDR3 contains 16 residues. The V gene end was trimmed by 5 bases and the J gene end by 2 bases; junction bases not matched to a gene: 9. The V gene's germline CDR1 is SGHAT and CDR2 FQNNGV.

This chain joins TRBV6-1 and TRBJ1-5; a weak D match, TRBD1 (5 bases). Trimming left V 3 bases short and J 9 bases short, with 12 bases between. Germline CDR1 and CDR2: MNHNS and SASEGT. The CDR3 has 13 residues. The CDR3, as DNA: TGTGCCAGCAGTGAGGGACGGCCGTGGCCCCAGCATTTT. Translation: CASSEGRPWPQHF.

This clonotype came up a few times. The rearrangement joins TRBV29-1 to TRBJ1-1; D may be TRBD1 (6 bases). The CDR3 is 13 residues long. Deletions cut 6 bases from V and 5 bases from J, with 16 bases between. Germline V gene data show CDR1 as SQVTM and CDR2 as ANQGSEA. In DNA form, the CDR3 reads TGCAGCGTGAGCCCCAGGAGGGGGACTGAAGCTTTCTTT. Its protein product is CSVSPRRGTEAFF.

The table lists this clonotype with a few counts. The CDR3 DNA sequence: TGTGCCAGCAGCTTAGGGGGGACAGGGAGGGAGCAGTTCTTC. Its translation is CASSLGGTGREQFF. This sequence joins TRBV7-2 and TRBJ2-1; the match to TRBD1 covers 9 bases. V shed 1 base and J 10 bases; nucleotides not matched to a gene: 5. CDR3 length equals 14 residues. Per the germline V gene, CDR1 is SGHTA and CDR2 is FQGNSA.

This clonotype has a handful of counts. This chain joins TRBV5-1 and TRBJ1-1; weak D call: TRBD1 (5 bases). The CDR3 runs to 15 residues. Germline loops: CDR1 SGHRS, CDR2 YFSETQ. Trimming took off 4 bases at V and 3 bases at J, with 16 bases between the two ends. The CDR3 reads CASSPREVGDTEAFF. Written as DNA, the CDR3 is TGCGCCAGCAGCCCCAGGGAAGTCGGGGACACTGAAGCTTTCTTT.

This sequence joins TRBV3-1 and TRBJ1-4; D might be TRBD1 (6 bases). CDR3 length: 15 residues. Germline loops: CDR1 LGHDT, CDR2 YNNKEL (reference sequence). Deletions cut 3 bases from V and 8 bases from J, with 16 bases between. CDR3 region: CASSHGGGQKEKLFF. The CDR3, as DNA: TGTGCCAGCAGCCACGGAGGGGGGCAAAAAGAAAAACTGTTTTTT.

This chain uses TRBV18 with TRBJ2-1, with 11 bases matching TRBD2. With 3 bases clipped from V and 6 bases from J, the junction kept 7 bases outside the gene matches. Germline V gene lookup returns CDR1 KGHSH and CDR2 LQKENI. CDR3 size: 16 residues. The CDR3 DNA reads as TGTGCCAGCTCACCGGGGGACCTAGCGGGGGGCAATGAGCAGTTCTTC. It codes for CASSPGDLAGGNEQFF.

This clonotype showed up just a few times. The chain employs TRBV28 and TRBJ2-7, with D possibly called TRBD1 or TRBD2 (6 bases each). The CDR3 sequence is 13 residues long. Trimming took off 4 bases at V and 2 bases at J, with 9 bases between the two ends. The germline V gene has CDR1 MDHEN and CDR2 SYDVKM. DNA for the CDR3: TGTGCCAGCAGTTGGGGGGCCGCCTACGAGCAGTACTTC. Translation gives CASSWGAAYEQYF.

The chain couples TRBV11-3 to TRBJ2-7; D call uncertain. There are 13 residues in the CDR3. The germline V gene encodes CDR1 SGHNT and CDR2 YENEEA. V was trimmed by 0 bases and J by 3 bases, leaving 6 bases between them. Here the CDR3 reads CASSLDQDYEQYF. The CDR3 DNA reads as TGTGCCAGCAGCTTAGACCAGGACTACGAGCAGTACTTC.